These 18 T cell receptor beta chains share one sample of origin, sequenced in a study of blood T cell repertoires in COVID-19. Using immunoSEQ multiplex PCR, the repertoire was profiled, and TCRdb retains in-frame clones only, with some absent. Here the sample spans more than 12,000 clones, 80% to 90% being singletons. What was sequenced was peripheral blood. The receptor set was obtained from a human donor in a cohort sampled during active COVID-19.

The rearrangement uses TRBV5-1 and TRBJ1-1; D is uncertain. This CDR3 region has 14 residues. V lost 3 bases, J lost 2 bases, and 11 bases lay in between. From germline, CDR1 is SGHRS and CDR2 YFSETQ. The CDR3, as DNA: TGCGCCAGCAGCTCTTTCGGGGTAAACACTGAAGCTTTCTTT. Protein product: CASSSFGVNTEAFF.

The chain has TRBV6-5 and TRBJ2-7; 13 nucleotides line up with TRBD2. Germline CDR1 and CDR2: MNHEY and SVGAGI. The CDR3 loop spans 15 amino acids. J gave up 0 bases and V 7 bases, and 3 bases lay outside the gene matches. The CDR3 is CASMRTSGSSYEQYF. The CDR3 region has the DNA TGTGCCAGCATGCGGACTAGCGGGAGCTCCTACGAGCAGTACTTC.

This clone was counted a few times. The CDR3 DNA sequence: TGTGCCAGCAGCCCTTATCCGACTAGCGGGAGCATCGGCGAGCAGTACTTC. Its translation: CASSPYPTSGSIGEQYF. V gene TRBV7-9 combines with J gene TRBJ2-7, with 12 nucleotides matching TRBD2. The CDR3 has 17 residues. J lost 6 bases, V lost 5 bases, and 14 bases had no gene match. CDR1 and CDR2 from the germline V gene are SEHNR and FQNEAQ (reference sequence). Combining the CDR3 with reference TRBV7-9 and TRBJ2-7 gives the whole variable domain DTGVSQNPRHKITKRGQNVTFRCDPISEHNRLYWYRQTLGQGPEFLTYFQNEAQLEKSRLLSDRFSAERPKGSFSTLEIQRTEQGDSAMYLCASSPYPTSGSIGEQYFGPGTRLTVT.

V usage is TRBV5-8 and J usage is TRBJ1-4, with TRBD1 matching 7 bases. The CDR3 is 15 residues long. V lost 5 bases, J lost 0 bases, and 4 bases stayed unmatched. Germline CDR1 and CDR2: SGHTS and YDEGEE. The CDR3 DNA is TGTGCCAGCAGAACGACAGGGACAACTAATGAAAAACTGTTTTTT. Amino acid sequence: CASRTTGTTNEKLFF.

The chain carries TRBV7-9 and TRBJ1-1, with a weak D call TRBD1 (6 bases). Trimming took off 3 bases at V and 11 bases at J, with 10 bases between the two ends. CDR1 SEHNR and CDR2 FQNEAQ come from the germline V gene (reference sequence). This CDR3 spans 11 amino acids. The CDR3 sequence is CASSLNREAFF. CDR3 DNA: TGTGCCAGCAGCTTGAACAGGGAGGCTTTCTTT. Full variable domain (outside the CDR3, taken from reference TRBV7-9 and TRBJ1-1): DTGVSQNPRHKITKRGQNVTFRCDPISEHNRLYWYRQTLGQGPEFLTYFQNEAQLEKSRLLSDRFSAERPKGSFSTLEIQRTEQGDSAMYLCASSLNREAFFGQGTRLTVV.

The CDR3: CASSVGQHDEAFF. CDR3 in DNA: TGTGCCAGCAGCGTAGGACAGCACGATGAAGCTTTCTTT. The chain combines TRBV9 with TRBJ1-1; D is possibly TRBD1 (5 bases). The germline V and J ends were trimmed by 0 bases and 7 bases, with 10 bases remaining between them. This CDR3 is built from 13 residues. CDR1 is SGDLS, CDR2 YYNGEE, per germline. The complete variable domain, with remaining parts taken from reference TRBV9 and TRBJ1-1, reads DSGVTQTPKHLITATGQRVTLRCSPRSGDLSVYWYQQSLDQGLQFLIQYYNGEERAKGNILERFSAQQFPDLHSELNLSSLELGDSALYFCASSVGQHDEAFFGQGTRLTVV.

This sequence joins TRBV5-4 and TRBJ2-5; maybe TRBD2 (6 bases). Looked up from germline, CDR1 is SGHNT and CDR2 is YYREEE (reference sequence). V was cut by 5 bases and J by 2 bases, with 19 bases left in between. This CDR3 region has 16 residues. The CDR3 protein is CASSLPGRGGQETQYF. The CDR3 nucleotides are TGTGCCAGCAGTCTACCGGGACGGGGAGGACAAGAGACCCAGTACTTC.

This chain joins TRBV15 and TRBJ1-4; no clear D. Germline CDR1 is LNHNV and CDR2 is YYDKDF (reference sequence). Trimming cost V 2 bases and J 1 base, with 8 bases left between them. CDR3 size: 15 residues. The CDR3 bases are TGTGCCACCAGCAGAATGACGGGAACTAATGAAAAACTGTTTTTT. Its translation is CATSRMTGTNEKLFF.

J is TRBJ1-1 and V is TRBV11-1; D is undetermined. The V gene's germline CDR1 is SGHAT and CDR2 FQDESV (reference sequence). Trimming shortened V by 4 bases and J by 4 bases, and 10 bases separated the two germline ends. The CDR3 spans 13 residues. CDR3 sequence (DNA): TGTGCCAGCAGCTCCACGCTGGCCACTGAAGCTTTCTTT. This sequence encodes CASSSTLATEAFF.

The DNA of the CDR3 is TGCGCCAGCAGCCTCGACGGGGGGGACACAGATACGCAGTATTTT. Its translation: CASSLDGGDTDTQYF. The chain combines TRBV5-1 with TRBJ2-3, with 8 bases fitting TRBD2. V lost 4 bases, J lost 2 bases, and 6 bases stayed unmatched. CDR1 and CDR2 from the germline V gene are SGHRS and YFSETQ. The length of the CDR3 is 15 residues.

The rearrangement joins TRBV5-6 to TRBJ1-5; D is perhaps TRBD1 (5 bases). Trimming left V 1 base short and J 3 bases short, with 23 bases between. This CDR3 has 19 amino acids. The germline CDR1 and CDR2 sequences are SGHDT and YYEEEE. The CDR3 region has the DNA TGTGCCAGCAGCTTGAGAGGTTCCGTGGGAGGGACGGACAATCAGCCCCAGCATTTT. Translating it yields CASSLRGSVGGTDNQPQHF.

The CDR3 sequence: CASSLGGQGSGTEAFF. The CDR3 DNA is TGTGCCAGCAGCTTAGGCGGACAGGGATCGGGAACTGAAGCTTTCTTT. The chain employs TRBV11-3 and TRBJ1-1; TRBD1 aligns across 8 bases. The length of the CDR3 is 16 residues. V shed 1 base and J 5 bases; nucleotides not matched to a gene: 9. Germline loops: CDR1 SGHNT, CDR2 YENEEA.

The genes are TRBV12-3 or TRBV12-4 and TRBJ2-1; possible D gene TRBD1, 5 bases. V was trimmed by 7 bases and J by 4 bases, leaving 8 bases between them. The CDR3 loop spans 12 amino acids. The DNA of the CDR3 is TGTGCCAGCAAGGCAGGGTACAATGAGCAGTTCTTC. Translating it yields CASKAGYNEQFF.

This rearrangement joins TRBV28 to TRBJ1-2; maybe TRBD1 (6 bases). From germline, CDR1 is MDHEN and CDR2 SYDVKM. V gave up 3 bases and J gave up 1 base, with 15 bases separating them. The CDR3 contains 16 residues. CDR3 DNA sequence: TGTGCCAGCAGTTTCGCCTCCAGGGGTGGTAACTATGGCTACACCTTC. Its translation is CASSFASRGGNYGYTF.

The V call is TRBV27, the J call TRBJ2-2; the D is unclear. V was pared by 2 bases and J by 1 base, with 11 bases between. The V gene's germline CDR1 is MNHEY and CDR2 SMNVEV (reference sequence). The CDR3 contains 16 residues. CDR3 protein: CASSLIVGGNTGELFF. CDR3 coding DNA: TGTGCCAGCAGTTTAATCGTAGGCGGGAACACCGGGGAGCTGTTTTTT.

Only a few counts were recorded for this clone. The J gene is TRBJ1-2, the V gene TRBV4-3, with a possible D match to TRBD1 (6 bases). CDR3 length equals 14 residues. The V end lost 0 bases, the J end lost 9 bases, and 14 bases lay between the germline ends. Germline CDR1 reads LGHNA; CDR2 reads YSLEER. Here the CDR3 reads CASSQDPQGSSYTF. In DNA form, the CDR3 reads TGCGCCAGCAGCCAAGATCCCCAGGGGTCTAGCTACACCTTC.

J is TRBJ2-1 and V is TRBV7-3; 7 positions match TRBD2. V lost 5 bases and J lost 0; bases outside the gene matches: 7. Germline CDR1 is SGHTA and CDR2 is FQGTGA. The CDR3 has 16 residues. CDR3 in DNA: TGTGCCAGCAGCCCCGTGGGGGGGAGCTCCTACAATGAGCAGTTCTTC. Translation gives CASSPVGGSSYNEQFF.

The V call is TRBV6-5, the J call TRBJ1-2, with 9 nucleotides matching TRBD1. Germline V lookup: CDR1 MNHEY, CDR2 SVGAGI. CDR3 length: 14 residues. V was pared by 4 bases and J by 7 bases, with 7 bases of the junction left unmatched. CDR3 in DNA: TGTGCCAGCAGTTCAGGACAGGGGTGGGGTGGCTACACCTTC. Its protein is CASSSGQGWGGYTF.